This TCR beta chain was retrieved from a study of T cells in Graves' hyperthyroidism and ophthalmopathy. About the study: Prior to any treatment, at the point of initial diagnosis, peripheral blood was collected. Regarding the study as a whole: Ophthalmopathy was model-predicted a median about 7.1 months pre-onset.

From RNA transcripts, TCR beta CDR3 regions were amplified. A first-round RT-PCR of the TCR CDR3 used the HTBI primer set. TCRdb itself ran the multiplex PCR reads through MiXCR, one entry per CDR3 protein. The profile shows roughly 400,000 distinct CDR3 sequences, 20% to 25% of them singletons. This clonotype was counted at least ten times. The antigen is unknown. The CDR3 is 14 residues long. Per the germline V gene, CDR1 is KGHSH and CDR2 is LQKENI. V was cut by 3 bases and J by 4 bases, with 12 bases left in between. Using 9.5 to 10 ml of fresh peripheral blood, PBMCs were prepared. The receptor was derived from a middle-aged man with Graves' hyperthyroidism. The sample taken for sequencing was blood. The V call is TRBV18, the J call TRBJ1-1, with D hard to call. The CDR3 sequence: CASSPLRAGTEAFF. DNA of the CDR3: TGTGCCAGCTCACCTTTACGGGCTGGCACTGAAGCTTTCTTT.